These 25 T cell receptor beta chains originate from one sample sequenced in a study of OX40 agonist ivuxolimab in advanced cancers. Profiling relied on immunoSEQ multiplex PCR, and the TCRdb table lists in-frame clones only, not all of them. The sample lists 70,000 to 95,000 clones; about 90% were seen once. This material consisted of CD4+ or CD8+ T cells sorted from blood, taken in a trial of the OX40 agonist ivuxolimab. These receptors originate from an adult with an advanced solid tumor such as melanoma, head and neck, liver or kidney cancer.

The chain uses TRBV5-8 and TRBJ2-7; D is unresolved. V was trimmed by 2 bases and J by 4 bases, leaving 13 bases between them. The CDR3 covers 14 residues. Germline CDR1 SGHTS, CDR2 YDEGEE. The CDR3 bases are TGTGCCAGCAGCTTAGGGTGGGGAAGGTACGAGCAGTACTTC. Translating gives CASSLGWGRYEQYF. The whole variable domain, remainder taken from reference TRBV5-8 and TRBJ2-7, is EAGVTQSPTHLIKTRGQQATLRCSPISGHTSVYWYQQALGLGLQFLLWYDEGEERNRGNFPPRFSGRQFPNYSSELNVNALELEDSALYLCASSLGWGRYEQYFGPGTRLTVT.

CDR3 loop: CASSVQSVEKLFF. The CDR3 region has the DNA TGTGCCAGCAGTGTTCAGTCAGTTGAAAAACTGTTTTTT. The chain carries TRBV2 and TRBJ1-4, with D uncertain. This CDR3 is built from 13 residues. V gave up 4 bases and J gave up 7 bases, with 10 bases separating them. Germline CDR1 SNHLY, CDR2 FYNNEI.

The rearrangement links TRBV4-1 to TRBJ2-1, with 10 bases that match TRBD2. Germline V gene lookup returns CDR1 MGHRA and CDR2 YSYEKL. J lost 7 bases, V lost 0 bases, and 12 bases had no gene match. The CDR3 is 18 amino acids. The CDR3 sequence is CASSQDSFASGSFNEQFF. CDR3 sequence (DNA): TGCGCCAGCAGCCAAGATTCTTTCGCTAGCGGGAGTTTTAATGAGCAGTTCTTC.

The V and J genes are TRBV5-4 and TRBJ2-5, with D uncertain. The CDR3 extends over 13 amino acids. Germline CDR1 reads SGHNT; CDR2 reads YYREEE (reference sequence). Trimming took off 0 bases at V and 2 bases at J, with 5 bases between the two ends. The CDR3 is CASSLGAQETQYF. The CDR3 DNA reads TGTGCCAGCAGCTTGGGGGCTCAAGAGACCCAGTACTTC. Together with reference TRBV5-4 and TRBJ2-5, the CDR3 gives the full variable domain: ETGVTQSPTHLIKTRGQQVTLRCSSQSGHNTVSWYQQALGQGPQFIFQYYREEENGRGNFPPRFSGLQFPNYSSELNVNALELDDSALYLCASSLGAQETQYFGPGTRLLVL.

This chain links TRBV9 with TRBJ2-6; possibly TRBD2 for D (5 bases). V was clipped by 2 bases and J by 1 base, with 7 bases between them. This CDR3 comprises 15 residues. CDR1 and CDR2 (germline): SGDLS, YYNGEE. CDR3 DNA sequence: TGTGCCAGCAGCGTGGGAGAATCTGGGGCCAACGTCCTGACTTTC. It yields the protein CASSVGESGANVLTF.

V and J are TRBV15 and TRBJ1-4, with 7 bases matching TRBD1. The CDR3 runs to 19 residues. The germline gives CDR1 LNHNV, CDR2 YYDKDF (reference sequence). V lost 4 bases to trimming and J lost 2 bases; unmatched junction nucleotides: 16. CDR3 nucleotides: TGTGCCACCAGCAACCCCTTGGGTAGACAGGGCGGCACTAATGAAAAACTGTTTTTT. Amino acid sequence: CATSNPLGRQGGTNEKLFF.

The genes are TRBV7-2 and TRBJ2-2, with TRBD1 matching over 8 bases. The V gene's germline CDR1 is SGHTA and CDR2 FQGNSA. The junction had 8 bases not matched to a gene; V was cut back by 6 bases and J by 5 bases. This CDR3 has 15 residues. The CDR3 loop reads CASRLETGATGELFF. The CDR3 nucleotides are TGTGCCAGCAGATTGGAGACAGGGGCGACCGGGGAGCTGTTTTTT. The full variable domain, its missing parts supplied by reference TRBV7-2 and TRBJ2-2, is GAGVSQSPSNKVTEKGKDVELRCDPISGHTALYWYRQSLGQGLEFLIYFQGNSAPDKSGLPSDRFSAERTGGSVSTLTIQRTQQEDSAVYLCASRLETGATGELFFGEGSRLTVL.

V gene TRBV9 combines with J gene TRBJ1-3; a possible D gene is TRBD1 (6 bases). This CDR3 has 14 residues. Germline lookup yields CDR1 SGDLS and CDR2 YYNGEE. With 1 base removed from V and 2 bases from J, the gap between germline ends came to 7 bases. The CDR3 nucleotides read TGTGCCAGCAGCGTATCAGGGGCTGGAAACACCATATATTTT. It encodes CASSVSGAGNTIYF.

V usage is TRBV30 and J usage is TRBJ1-1; D may be TRBD1 (5 bases). The germline V gene has CDR1 GTSNPN and CDR2 SVGIG (reference sequence). The CDR3 runs to 12 residues. V was cut by 5 bases and J by 7 bases, with 14 bases left in between. The CDR3 is CAWVGRDGEAFF. As DNA, the CDR3 is TGTGCCTGGGTCGGCAGGGATGGTGAAGCTTTCTTT.

The V and J genes are TRBV5-1 and TRBJ1-1, with 11 bases matching TRBD1. The germline V gene has CDR1 SGHRS and CDR2 YFSETQ. The CDR3 length is 14 residues. J was trimmed by 6 bases and V by 6 bases; bases with no gene match: 7. The CDR3 sequence: CASKTGQGGAEAFF. The CDR3 DNA is TGCGCCAGCAAAACGGGACAGGGGGGGGCTGAAGCTTTCTTT.

CDR3 residues: CATYLRLPGLAGGGHTQYF. CDR3 DNA sequence: TGTGCCACCTACCTCCGACTCCCGGGACTAGCGGGAGGGGGGCATACGCAGTATTTT. The chain uses TRBV27 and TRBJ2-3, with 16 bases fitting TRBD2. The CDR3 extends over 19 amino acids. Unmatched junction bases numbered 20, after V lost 10 bases and J lost 7 bases. Germline lookup yields CDR1 MNHEY and CDR2 SMNVEV (reference sequence).

The rearrangement joins TRBV29-1 to TRBJ2-1; TRBD1 aligns across 7 bases. Germline values: CDR1 SQVTM, CDR2 ANQGSEA. Trimming at V came to 3 bases and at J to 8 bases, leaving 7 bases not matched to a gene. The CDR3 extends over 13 amino acids. CDR3 protein: CSVDETGFDEQFF. Here the CDR3 DNA reads TGCAGCGTTGATGAGACAGGGTTCGATGAGCAGTTCTTC.

Of note for this clone: A read error may produce the germline difference seen at one junction end. CDR3 sequence reads: CASSLVAGTLIF. Written as DNA, the CDR3 is TGTGCCAGCAGCTTAGTGGCAGGGACCCTTATCTTT. The J gene is TRBJ1-4, the V gene TRBV7-9; tentative D call: TRBD1 (5 bases). CDR1 SEHNR and CDR2 FQNEAQ come from the germline V gene (reference sequence). CDR3 length: 12 residues. Using reference TRBV7-9 and TRBJ1-4 for the parts outside the CDR3, the full variable domain is DTGVSQNPRHKITKRGQNVTFRCDPISEHNRLYWYRQTLGQGPEFLTYFQNEAQLEKSRLLSDRFSAERPKGSFSTLEIQRTEQGDSAMYLCASSLVAGTLIFGSGTQLSVL.

This clone was found once. This chain connects TRBV7-2 to TRBJ1-3, with a weak D call TRBD1 (5 bases). V was clipped by 3 bases and J by 4 bases, with 10 bases between them. Germline values: CDR1 SGHTA, CDR2 FQGNSA. CDR3 size: 14 residues. CDR3 sequence (DNA): TGTGCCAGCAGCTTGAATGACAGAGGAAACACCATATATTTT. Residues: CASSLNDRGNTIYF.

The CDR3 reads CASSSGTGGFEQYF. The CDR3 nucleotides are TGCGCCAGCAGCTCCGGGACAGGGGGCTTCGAGCAGTACTTC. This rearrangement joins TRBV5-1 to TRBJ2-7, with 12 bases aligning to TRBD1. Germline V gene lookup returns CDR1 SGHRS and CDR2 YFSETQ. Trimming at V came to 3 bases and at J to 6 bases, leaving 4 bases not matched to a gene. The CDR3 is 14 residues long.

The chain joins TRBV9 to TRBJ2-7; 8 nucleotides match TRBD1. In germline, CDR1 is SGDLS, CDR2 YYNGEE. The length of the CDR3 is 16 residues. V gave up 3 bases and J gave up 2 bases; unmatched junction bases: 10. The CDR3 DNA follows: TGTGCCAGCAGCGCCGAGCCTGGGACAGGAGCCTACGAGCAGTACTTC. Protein product: CASSAEPGTGAYEQYF.

This clone was counted a single time. The gene calls are TRBV11-2 and TRBJ1-2; D not certain. Germline CDR1 reads SGHAT; CDR2 reads FQNNGV. Trimming pared 5 bases from V and 11 bases from J, leaving 15 bases between. This CDR3 has 12 residues. The chain's CDR3 is CASSIAGGQYTF. CDR3 DNA sequence: TGTGCCAGCAGCATAGCGGGAGGCCAGTACACCTTC. Drawing the rest from reference TRBV11-2 and TRBJ1-2, the complete variable domain is EAGVAQSPRYKIIEKRQSVAFWCNPISGHATLYWYQQILGQGPKLLIQFQNNGVVDDSQLPKDRFSAERLKGVDSTLKIQPAKLEDSAVYLCASSIAGGQYTFGSGTRLTVV.

The chain joins TRBV6-6 to TRBJ1-2; TRBD1 matches at 8 bases. The CDR3 sequence is 12 residues long. CDR1 and CDR2 from the germline V gene are MNHNY and SVGAGI (reference sequence). V gave up 6 bases and J gave up 8 bases; unmatched junction bases: 5. CDR3 sequence (DNA): TGTGCCAGCAGGGACAGGGAGGGAGGCTACACCTTC. This codes for CASRDREGGYTF.

The chain is built from TRBV30 and TRBJ2-7, with D perhaps matching TRBD2 (6 bases). This CDR3 contains 14 residues. Trimming shortened V by 0 bases and J by 9 bases, and 18 bases separated the two germline ends. CDR1 GTSNPN and CDR2 SVGIG come from the germline V gene (reference sequence). The CDR3 sequence is CAWSVTGSLGVQYF. CDR3 in DNA: TGTGCCTGGAGTGTTACCGGGAGCCTCGGAGTGCAGTACTTC.

This clone was recorded once. The chain combines TRBV5-1 with TRBJ2-4; TRBD2 aligns across 7 bases. The V and J ends lost 7 bases and 7 bases, in that order; junction bases with no gene match: 5. The CDR3 has 12 amino acids. Germline V gene lookup returns CDR1 SGHRS and CDR2 YFSETQ. CDR3 sequence (DNA): TGCGCCAGCGGTGGGAGGGAGAACATTCAGTACTTC. Translation: CASGGRENIQYF. The full variable domain, completed using reference TRBV5-1 and TRBJ2-4, is KAGVTQTPRYLIKTRGQQVTLSCSPISGHRSVSWYQQTPGQGLQFLFEYFSETQRNKGNFPGRFSGRQFSNSRSEMNVSTLELGDSALYLCASGGRENIQYFGAGTRLSVL.

The V and J genes are TRBV28 and TRBJ1-2; perhaps TRBD1 as D (5 bases). The CDR3 is made up of 16 amino acids. CDR1 is MDHEN, CDR2 SYDVKM, per germline. With 5 bases removed from V and 6 bases from J, the gap between germline ends came to 22 bases. The chain's CDR3 is CASSKSPLTGPHGYTF. In nucleotides, the CDR3 is TGTGCCAGCAGTAAAAGCCCCCTGACGGGGCCCCATGGCTACACCTTC.

The chain carries TRBV7-3 and TRBJ2-2, with a tentative D call TRBD2 (5 bases). Trimming took 5 bases from V and 4 from J, leaving 14 bases between them. From germline, CDR1 is SGHTA and CDR2 FQGTGA. This CDR3 is 15 amino acids long. The DNA for the CDR3 is TGTGCCAGCAGCCCGCGGGCTAAGAGCACCGGGGAGCTGTTTTTT. Translating gives CASSPRAKSTGELFF.

This chain uses TRBV4-1 with TRBJ2-1; tentatively, D is TRBD1 or TRBD2 (6 bases each). CDR3 length equals 18 residues. Trimming took 0 bases from V and 7 from J, leaving 22 bases between them. Germline CDR1 MGHRA, CDR2 YSYEKL. CDR3: CASSQDSAGRGGWNEQFF. In nucleotides, the CDR3 is TGCGCCAGCAGCCAAGATAGTGCAGGCAGGGGAGGTTGGAATGAGCAGTTCTTC.

This chain uses TRBV6-5 with TRBJ1-1; D not certain. Trimming took off 5 bases at V and 4 bases at J, with 14 bases between the two ends. The CDR3 has 14 amino acids. Germline CDR1 MNHEY, CDR2 SVGAGI. CDR3 residues: CASSREPKGTEAFF. In nucleotides, the CDR3 is TGTGCCAGCAGTCGCGAACCGAAAGGCACTGAAGCTTTCTTT.

This clone has only one observation. The chain carries TRBV4-1 and TRBJ2-3, with unresolved D. The V and J ends lost 4 bases and 4 bases respectively, with 18 bases between them. This CDR3 spans 16 amino acids. CDR1 MGHRA and CDR2 YSYEKL come from the germline V gene. The CDR3 is CASSLRPGYGPDTQYF. The CDR3 DNA follows: TGCGCCAGCAGCCTACGGCCGGGCTATGGTCCAGATACGCAGTATTTT.